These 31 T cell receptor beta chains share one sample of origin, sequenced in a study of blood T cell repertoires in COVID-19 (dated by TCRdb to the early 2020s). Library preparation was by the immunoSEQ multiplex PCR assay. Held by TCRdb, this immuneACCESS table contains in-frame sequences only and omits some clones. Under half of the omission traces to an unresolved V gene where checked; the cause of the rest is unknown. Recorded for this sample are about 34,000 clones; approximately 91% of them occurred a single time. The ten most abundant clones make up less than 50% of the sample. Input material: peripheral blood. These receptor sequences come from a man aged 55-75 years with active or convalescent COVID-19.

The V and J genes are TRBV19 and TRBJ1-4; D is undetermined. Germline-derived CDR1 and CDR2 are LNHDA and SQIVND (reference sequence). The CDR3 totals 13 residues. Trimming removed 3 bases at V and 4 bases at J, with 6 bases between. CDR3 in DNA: TGTGCCAGTAGTATGCCGGTTAATGAAAAACTGTTTTTT. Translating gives CASSMPVNEKLFF.

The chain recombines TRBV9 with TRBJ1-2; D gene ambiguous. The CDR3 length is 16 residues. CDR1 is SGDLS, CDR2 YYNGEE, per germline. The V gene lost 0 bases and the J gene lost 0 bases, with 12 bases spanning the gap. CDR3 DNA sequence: TGTGCCAGCAGCGTAGGCTTGAGAATAGCTAACTATGGCTACACCTTC. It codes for CASSVGLRIANYGYTF.

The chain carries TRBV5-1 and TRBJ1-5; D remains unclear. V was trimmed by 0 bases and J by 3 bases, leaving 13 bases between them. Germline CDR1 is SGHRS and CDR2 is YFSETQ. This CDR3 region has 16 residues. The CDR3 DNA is TGCGCCAGCAGCTTGGGGCCGGGATCAGACAATCAGCCCCAGCATTTT. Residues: CASSLGPGSDNQPQHF.

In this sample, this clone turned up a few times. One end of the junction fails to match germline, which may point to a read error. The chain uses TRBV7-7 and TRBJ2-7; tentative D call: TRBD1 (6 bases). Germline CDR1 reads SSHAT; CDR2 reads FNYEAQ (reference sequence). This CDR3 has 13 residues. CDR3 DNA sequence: TGTGCTAGCAGCTTGCTACAGGGTTACGAGCAGTACTTC. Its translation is CASSLLQGYEQYF.

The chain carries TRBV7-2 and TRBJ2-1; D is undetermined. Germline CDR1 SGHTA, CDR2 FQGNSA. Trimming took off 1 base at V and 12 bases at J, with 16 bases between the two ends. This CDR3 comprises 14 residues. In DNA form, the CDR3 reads TGTGCCAGCAGCTTAGGCTCCCGCCGGGTCAGGCAGTTCTTC. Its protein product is CASSLGSRRVRQFF.

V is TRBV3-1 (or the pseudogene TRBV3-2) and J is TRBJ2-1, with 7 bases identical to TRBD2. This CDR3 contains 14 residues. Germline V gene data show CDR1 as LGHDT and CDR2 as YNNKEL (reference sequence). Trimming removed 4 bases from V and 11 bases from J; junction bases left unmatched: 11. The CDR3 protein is CASSPTRTSMKQFF. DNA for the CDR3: TGTGCCAGCAGCCCGACCCGGACTAGTATGAAGCAGTTCTTC.

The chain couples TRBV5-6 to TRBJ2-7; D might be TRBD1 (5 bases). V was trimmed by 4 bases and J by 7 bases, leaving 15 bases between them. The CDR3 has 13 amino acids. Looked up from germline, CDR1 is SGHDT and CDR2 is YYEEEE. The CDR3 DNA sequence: TGTGCCAGCAGCAACCGCTTGACAGTAGAGCAGTACTTC. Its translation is CASSNRLTVEQYF.

In DNA form, the CDR3 reads TGTGCCAGCAGCTTAGTCGGACAGGCGGATGGCTACACCTTC. Protein product: CASSLVGQADGYTF. The chain carries TRBV7-9 and TRBJ1-2; TRBD1 agrees at 7 bases. The junction had 5 bases not matched to a gene; V was cut back by 1 base and J by 6 bases. Germline CDR1 is SEHNR and CDR2 is FQNEAQ (reference sequence). CDR3 length equals 14 residues.

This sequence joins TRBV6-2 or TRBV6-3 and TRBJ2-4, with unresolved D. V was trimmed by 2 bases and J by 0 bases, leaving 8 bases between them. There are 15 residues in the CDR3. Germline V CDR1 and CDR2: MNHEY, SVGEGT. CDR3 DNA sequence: TGTGCCAGCAGTTACGGCTTCCTAGCCAAAAACATTCAGTACTTC. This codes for CASSYGFLAKNIQYF.

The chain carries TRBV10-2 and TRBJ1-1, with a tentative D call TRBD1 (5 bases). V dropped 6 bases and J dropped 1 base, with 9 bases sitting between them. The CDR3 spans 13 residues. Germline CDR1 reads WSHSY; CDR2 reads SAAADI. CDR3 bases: TGCGCCAGCAGGGACAACCAGAACACTGAAGCTTTCTTT. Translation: CASRDNQNTEAFF.

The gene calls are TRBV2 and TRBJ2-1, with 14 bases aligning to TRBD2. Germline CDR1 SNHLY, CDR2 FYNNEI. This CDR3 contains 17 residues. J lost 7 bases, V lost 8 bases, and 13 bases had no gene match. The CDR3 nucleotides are TGTGCCAGCTTTTATGGGGCGGGGACTAGCGGGAGTAATGAGCAGTTCTTC. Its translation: CASFYGAGTSGSNEQFF. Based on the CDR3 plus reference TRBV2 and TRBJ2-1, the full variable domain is EPEVTQTPSHQVTQMGQEVILRCVPISNHLYFYWYRQILGQKVEFLVSFYNNEISEKSEIFDDQFSVERPDGSNFTLKIRSTKLEDSAMYFCASFYGAGTSGSNEQFFGPGTRLTVL.

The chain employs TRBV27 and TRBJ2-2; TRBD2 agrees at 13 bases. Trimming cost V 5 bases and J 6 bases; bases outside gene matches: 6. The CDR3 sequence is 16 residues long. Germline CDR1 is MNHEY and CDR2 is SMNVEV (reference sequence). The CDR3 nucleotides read TGTGCCAGCAGTATAACTAGCGGGAGGGGCGCCGGGGAGCTGTTTTTT. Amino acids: CASSITSGRGAGELFF.

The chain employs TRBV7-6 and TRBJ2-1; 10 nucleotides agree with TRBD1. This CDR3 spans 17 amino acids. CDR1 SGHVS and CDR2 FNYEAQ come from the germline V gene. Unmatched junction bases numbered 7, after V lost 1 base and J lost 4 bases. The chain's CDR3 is CASSLGPGQGRYNEQFF. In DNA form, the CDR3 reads TGTGCCAGCAGCTTAGGCCCGGGACAGGGGCGTTACAATGAGCAGTTCTTC.

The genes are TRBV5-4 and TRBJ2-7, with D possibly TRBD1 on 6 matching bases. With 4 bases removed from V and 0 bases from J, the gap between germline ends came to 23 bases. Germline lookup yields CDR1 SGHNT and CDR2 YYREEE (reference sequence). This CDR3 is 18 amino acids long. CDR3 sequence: CASSAPTGFPSSSYEQYF. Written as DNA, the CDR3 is TGTGCCAGCAGCGCCCCGACAGGATTCCCATCTAGCTCCTACGAGCAGTACTTC.

CDR3 nucleotide sequence: TGTGCCAGCAGCTTAGCGGGGACAGGGGGCCAGGAGACCCAGTACTTC. Amino acid sequence: CASSLAGTGGQETQYF. The chain is built from TRBV7-2 and TRBJ2-5; TRBD1 aligns across 12 bases. The CDR3 runs 16 residues. Germline CDR1 is SGHTA and CDR2 is FQGNSA. Trimming cost V 0 bases and J 5 bases; bases outside gene matches: 4.

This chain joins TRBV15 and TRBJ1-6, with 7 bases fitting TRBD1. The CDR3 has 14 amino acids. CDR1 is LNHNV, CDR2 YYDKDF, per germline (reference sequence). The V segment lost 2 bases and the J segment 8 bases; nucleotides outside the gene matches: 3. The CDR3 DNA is TGTGCCACCAGCAGAAGACAGGGTGATTCACCCCTCCACTTT. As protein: CATSRRQGDSPLHF.

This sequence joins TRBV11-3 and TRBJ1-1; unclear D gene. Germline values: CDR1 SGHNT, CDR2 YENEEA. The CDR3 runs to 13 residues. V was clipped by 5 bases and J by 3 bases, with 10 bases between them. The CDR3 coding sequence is TGTGCCAGCAGCCCCTCGTTCGACACTGAAGCTTTCTTT. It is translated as CASSPSFDTEAFF.

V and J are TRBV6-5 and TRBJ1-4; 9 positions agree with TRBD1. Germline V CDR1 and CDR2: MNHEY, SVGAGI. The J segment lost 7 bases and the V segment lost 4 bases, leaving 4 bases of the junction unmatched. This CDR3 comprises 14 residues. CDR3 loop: CASSFGTGREKLFF. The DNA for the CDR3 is TGTGCCAGCAGTTTCGGGACAGGGCGTGAAAAACTGTTTTTT.

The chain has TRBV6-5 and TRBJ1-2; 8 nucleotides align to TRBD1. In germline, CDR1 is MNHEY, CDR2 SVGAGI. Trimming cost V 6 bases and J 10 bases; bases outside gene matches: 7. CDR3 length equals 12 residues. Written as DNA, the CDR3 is TGTGCCAGCAGGGAGACAGGGGTGGACTACACCTTC. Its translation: CASRETGVDYTF.

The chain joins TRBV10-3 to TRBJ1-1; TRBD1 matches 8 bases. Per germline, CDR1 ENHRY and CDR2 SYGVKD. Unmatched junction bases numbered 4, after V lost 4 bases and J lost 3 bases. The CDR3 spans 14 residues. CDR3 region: CAISGNRGDTEAFF. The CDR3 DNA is TGTGCCATCAGTGGGAACAGGGGGGACACTGAAGCTTTCTTT.

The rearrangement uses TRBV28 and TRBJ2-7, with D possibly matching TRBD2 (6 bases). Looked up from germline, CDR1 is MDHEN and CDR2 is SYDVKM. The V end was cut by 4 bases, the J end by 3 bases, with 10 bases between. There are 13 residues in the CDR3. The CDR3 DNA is TGTGCCAGCAGTTCCGGGACTTTCTACGAGCAGTACTTC. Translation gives CASSSGTFYEQYF. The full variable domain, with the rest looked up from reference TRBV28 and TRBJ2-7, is DVKVTQSSRYLVKRTGEKVFLECVQDMDHENMFWYRQDPGLGLRLIYFSYDVKMKEKGDIPEGYSVSREKKERFSLILESASTNQTSMYLCASSSGTFYEQYFGPGTRLTVT.

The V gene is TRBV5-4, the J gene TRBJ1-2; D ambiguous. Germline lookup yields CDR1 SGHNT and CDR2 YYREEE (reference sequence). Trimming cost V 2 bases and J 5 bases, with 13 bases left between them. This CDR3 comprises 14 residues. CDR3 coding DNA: TGTGCCAGCAGCTTCGGACGGGAGAGGTATGGCTACACCTTC. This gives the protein CASSFGRERYGYTF.

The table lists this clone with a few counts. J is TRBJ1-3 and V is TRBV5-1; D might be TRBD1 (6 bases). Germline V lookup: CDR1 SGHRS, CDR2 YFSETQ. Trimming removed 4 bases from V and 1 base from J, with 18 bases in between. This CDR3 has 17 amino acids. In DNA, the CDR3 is TGCGCCAGCAGCCCGGACGCCGGGACACAATCTGGAAACACCATATATTTT. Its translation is CASSPDAGTQSGNTIYF.

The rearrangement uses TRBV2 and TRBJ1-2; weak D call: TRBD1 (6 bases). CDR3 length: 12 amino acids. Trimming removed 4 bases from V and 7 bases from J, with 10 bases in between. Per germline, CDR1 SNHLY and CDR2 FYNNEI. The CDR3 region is CASSGAQGGYTF. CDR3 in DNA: TGTGCCAGCAGTGGTGCACAGGGTGGCTACACCTTC.

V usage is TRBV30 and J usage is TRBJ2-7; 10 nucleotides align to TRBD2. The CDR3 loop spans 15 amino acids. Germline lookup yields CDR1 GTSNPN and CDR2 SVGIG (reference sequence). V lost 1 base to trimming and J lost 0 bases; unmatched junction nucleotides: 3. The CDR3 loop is CAWSGLAGSSYEQYF. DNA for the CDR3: TGTGCCTGGAGTGGACTAGCGGGTAGCTCCTACGAGCAGTACTTC.

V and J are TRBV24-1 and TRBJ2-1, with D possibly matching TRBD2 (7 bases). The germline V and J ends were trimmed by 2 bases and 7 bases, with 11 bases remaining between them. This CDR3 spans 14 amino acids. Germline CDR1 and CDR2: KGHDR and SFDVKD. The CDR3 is CATSDSRGANEQFF. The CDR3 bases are TGTGCCACCAGTGATTCCCGGGGGGCGAATGAGCAGTTCTTC.

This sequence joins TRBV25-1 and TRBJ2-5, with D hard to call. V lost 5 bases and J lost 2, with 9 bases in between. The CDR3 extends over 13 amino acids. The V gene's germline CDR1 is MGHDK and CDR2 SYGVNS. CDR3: CASSWQVQETQYF. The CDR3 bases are TGTGCCAGCAGTTGGCAGGTACAAGAGACCCAGTACTTC.

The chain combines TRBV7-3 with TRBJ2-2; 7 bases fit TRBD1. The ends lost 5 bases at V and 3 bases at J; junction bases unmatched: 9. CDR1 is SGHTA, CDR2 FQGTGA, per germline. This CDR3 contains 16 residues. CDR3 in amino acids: CASSQLGGQDTGELFF. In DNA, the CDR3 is TGTGCCAGCAGCCAACTAGGGGGCCAGGACACCGGGGAGCTGTTTTTT.

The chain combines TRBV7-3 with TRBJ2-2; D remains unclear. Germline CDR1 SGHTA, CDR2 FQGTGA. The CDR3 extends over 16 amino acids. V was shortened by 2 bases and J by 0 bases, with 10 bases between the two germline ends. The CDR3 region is CASSLLSFPNTGELFF. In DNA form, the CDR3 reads TGTGCCAGCAGCTTATTGTCTTTTCCGAACACCGGGGAGCTGTTTTTT.

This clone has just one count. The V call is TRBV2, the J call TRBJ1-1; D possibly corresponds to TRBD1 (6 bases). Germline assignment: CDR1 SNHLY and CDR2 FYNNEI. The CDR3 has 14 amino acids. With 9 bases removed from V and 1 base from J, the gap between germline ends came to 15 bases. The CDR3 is CASHREVKNTEAFF. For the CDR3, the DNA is TGTGCCAGTCACAGGGAAGTAAAGAACACTGAAGCTTTCTTT.

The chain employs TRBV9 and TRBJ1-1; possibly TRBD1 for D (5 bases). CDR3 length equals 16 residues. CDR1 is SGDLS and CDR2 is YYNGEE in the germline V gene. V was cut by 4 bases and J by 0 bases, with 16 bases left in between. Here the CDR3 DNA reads TGTGCCAGCAGCACCAGACAGTCCCCTATGAACACTGAAGCTTTCTTT. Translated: CASSTRQSPMNTEAFF.